This T cell receptor (beta chain) emerged from a study of regulatory T cells in long-lasting Graves disease. Both iRepertoire HTBI primers and Arm-PCR of CDR3 regions were used to build the TCR beta libraries. TCRdb analysed the multiplex PCR reads with MiXCR anew, one entry per CDR3 protein. In the table there are about 460,000 distinct CDR3 sequences, about 22% of which are singletons. Time point meaning: persistent/refractory GD, antithyroid drugs over 5 years with positive TRAb. Researchers made the TCR library from RNA that was extracted from PBMCs. The CDR3 spans 12 residues. V gave up 8 bases and J gave up 7 bases; unmatched junction bases: 8. CDR1 and CDR2 (germline): SNHLY, FYNNEI.

This TCR came from a female donor with Graves disease. The chain carries TRBV2 and TRBJ2-7, with 7 bases aligning to TRBD1. The material sequenced was peripheral blood mononuclear cells (PBMCs), taken when the disease was refractory, from a patient treated with antithyroid drugs. Written as DNA, the CDR3 is TGTGCCAGCGGCACAGGGGAAGATGAGCAGTACTTC. This encodes CASGTGEDEQYF.